This T cell receptor beta chain was found in a study of identical twins. Study conclusions and caveats: Abundant beta clonotypes from cord blood bore fewer insertions; memory repertoires lacked this pattern. Among beta out-of-frame sequences, excess sharing between twins appeared weaker. Researchers caution that invariant MAIT and iNKT cells could partly confound zero-insertion analyses.

This clonotype was detected a few times. Its target is not known. The CDR3 sequence is 15 residues long. CDR1 and CDR2 from the germline V gene are MNHEY and SVGEGT. V was clipped by 0 bases and J by 4 bases, with 13 bases between them. TCRdb ran MiXCR on the 5' RACE reads and lists one entry per CDR3 protein. Here the sample spans hundreds of thousands of distinct CDR3 sequences, approximately 20% being singletons. These data were likewise used in another study, on yellow fever vaccine responses in identical twins.

The chain is built from TRBV6-2 or TRBV6-3 and TRBJ2-7; tentative D call: TRBD1 (6 bases). The sample comprised CD4+ T cells sorted from blood. The source of this sequence is a young woman in good health. CDR3 nucleotides: TGTGCCAGCAGTTACTCGAGCAGGGGAGAGTACGAGCAGTACGTC. Its protein is CASSYSSRGEYEQYV.